This is a list of T cell receptor beta chains from one sample in a study of T cell responses to AZD1222 COVID-19 vaccine. Data came from immunoSEQ multiplex PCR; TCRdb stores just in-frame clones and leaves some out. The sample lists fewer than 250,000 clones; around 93% were seen once. The material was peripheral blood, obtained on day 0 of MenACWY control vaccination. The receptors stem from an adult in good health. Each CDR3 is given with its conserved first and last residue. Each record gives: V gene, clone size, CDR3 length, J gene, CDR3 protein. Clone size appears in some rows only: once, few, many, or a class for an expanded clone.

>TRBV2|-|13|TRBJ1-5
CASSVDSNQPQHF
>TRBV23-1|-|15|TRBJ1-6
CASSQSRRDHSPLHF
>TRBV19|-|14|TRBJ1-1
CASTQGRVNTEAFF
>TRBV5-4|-|14|TRBJ1-3
CASSRAQGTNTIYF
>TRBV12-3/TRBV12-4|-|10|TRBJ1-1
CASSLGRAFF
>TRBV7-6|-|19|TRBJ2-1
CASSLGLAGGTAIYNEQFF
>TRBV12-3/TRBV12-4|-|13|TRBJ1-2
CASSEDRVYGYTF
>TRBV30|-|13|TRBJ2-2
CAWSVRASGELFF
>TRBV7-2|-|15|TRBJ1-1
CASSLDRGPYTEAFF
>TRBV3-1/TRBV3-2|-|16|TRBJ1-2
CASSQDLTGGPYGYTF
>TRBV6-5|-|12|TRBJ2-7
CASNRVGYEQYF
>TRBV5-1|-|15|TRBJ2-2
CASSLLAGPGGELFF
>TRBV30|-|15|TRBJ1-2
CAWTHRGRLNYGYTF
>TRBV29-1|-|19|TRBJ1-6
CSVEDPGQVGFSYNSPLHF
>TRBV25-1|-|17|TRBJ1-3
CASSGGLGQEGGNTIYF
>TRBV19|-|14|TRBJ1-3
CASSSGLSGNTIYF
>TRBV28|-|12|TRBJ1-6
CASSQRNSPLHF
>TRBV11-3|-|13|TRBJ2-1
CASSLYHGNEQFF
>TRBV5-6|once|16|TRBJ1-4
CASSLPGQRANEKLFF
>TRBV19|-|13|TRBJ1-2
CASSIRSNYGYTF
>TRBV10-3|-|13|TRBJ1-2
CAINSGGSYGYTF
>TRBV7-2|-|16|TRBJ2-2
CASSLSPGGRTGELFF
>TRBV7-9|-|15|TRBJ2-7
CASNPSGPSSYEQYF
>TRBV7-2|-|15|TRBJ1-2
CASSGRGEGYHGYTF
>TRBV7-8|-|15|TRBJ2-2
CASSLALGDTGELFF
>TRBV28|-|15|TRBJ1-4
CASSLLTGGREKLFF
>TRBV18|-|13|TRBJ1-5
CASSPGANQPQHF
>TRBV5-1|-|15|TRBJ2-7
CASSLDITSSYEQYF
>TRBV5-1|-|14|TRBJ2-5
CASSLDPLTETQYF
>TRBV7-3|-|17|TRBJ1-5
CASRRRTEKHSNQPQHF
>TRBV28|-|15|TRBJ2-2
CASRRWDRNTGELFF
>TRBV19|-|13|TRBJ1-1
CASNAMWGTEAFF
>TRBV6-2/TRBV6-3|-|14|TRBJ1-5
CASSYPGWRQPQHF
>TRBV23-1|-|14|TRBJ1-5
CASCGARGSQPQHF
>TRBV10-2|-|14|TRBJ2-7
CASSDTGGSYEQYF
>TRBV27|-|13|TRBJ1-1
CASSSKGHTEAFF
>TRBV6-6|-|13|TRBJ2-2
CASGLAGSGELFF
>TRBV9|-|12|TRBJ2-1
CASSVALDEQFF
>TRBV5-1|-|14|TRBJ1-5
CASSRSQGNQPQHF
>TRBV6-5|-|14|TRBJ1-6
CASADRDRTSPLHF
>TRBV6-6|-|15|TRBJ1-2
CASQGQATKHYGYTF
>TRBV12-3/TRBV12-4|-|12|TRBJ2-7
CASSLLGYEQYF
>TRBV3-1/TRBV3-2|-|14|TRBJ2-7
CASSPFGGGYEQYF
>TRBV3-1/TRBV3-2|-|15|TRBJ2-7
CASTPARTSGYEQYF
>TRBV5-4|-|16|TRBJ1-2
CASSFPGQGLAVGYTF
>TRBV12-3/TRBV12-4|-|13|TRBJ1-6
CASSLDRHSPLHF
>TRBV6-5|-|13|TRBJ2-7
CASTRTDGYEQYF
>TRBV4-2|-|16|TRBJ1-3
CASSQGDGSSGNTIYF
>TRBV6-5|-|13|TRBJ1-2
CASSYYLQQGETF
>TRBV6-2/TRBV6-3|-|17|TRBJ2-1
CASSYSPPSGVYNEQFF